The present T cell receptor (beta chain) was sequenced within a study of shared clonotypes between healthy human individuals. Study results and caveats: Estimated clonotype richness was generally higher in naive than memory subsets.

A word on this clone: Antigen: not known.

The assay was carried out at the deep level. The method was immunoSEQ multiplex PCR; TCRdb's version includes in-frame clones alone and lacks a portion of them. This table holds roughly 600,000 clones, roughly 98% found once. In the naive CD8 group, cells lacked CD45RO and were positively selected for CCR7, so terminally differentiated effector memory CD45RA+ cells were left out. Specimen: naive CD8+ T cells sorted from blood. The sequence was collected from a man aged 25-45 years in good health.

The CDR3 DNA sequence: TGTGCCAGCAGTAAGGCAGGGACAGGGGGCGAGCAGTACTTC. Translation gives CASSKAGTGGEQYF. V gene TRBV28 combines with J gene TRBJ2-7, with 11 nucleotides matching TRBD1. Germline CDR1 reads MDHEN; CDR2 reads SYDVKM. Trimming removed 5 bases from V and 6 bases from J; junction bases left unmatched: 6. There are 14 residues in the CDR3.